This TCR beta chain was sequenced during a study of T cell responses to AZD1222 COVID-19 vaccine. The CDR3 spans 13 residues. Trimming shortened V by 8 bases and J by 3 bases, and 13 bases separated the two germline ends. Germline CDR1 is SNHLY and CDR2 is FYNNEI. On this clone itself: Its antigen is undetermined.

The method was immunoSEQ multiplex PCR; TCRdb's version includes in-frame clones alone and lacks a portion of them. This table has roughly 130,000 clones, around 94% appearing once. Whole-study results and caveats: The number of AZD1222 recipients seropositive at baseline was only five to seven.

The TCR originated in an adult in good health. The chain is built from TRBV2 and TRBJ1-1, with a tentative D call TRBD1 (6 bases). This specimen consisted of peripheral blood, obtained on day 0 of AZD1222 vaccination. Here the CDR3 DNA reads TGTGCCAGCGGGGGGGGCCGCTACACTGAAGCTTTCTTT. This encodes CASGGGRYTEAFF.